This T cell receptor (beta chain) was found in a study of blood T cell repertoires in COVID-19 (dated by TCRdb to the early 2020s). Describing the broader study: Samples from collaborators originated in the United States, Italy and Spain and spanned both the acute and convalescent phases of COVID-19. The prospective study material was composed of cDNA or gDNA derived from T cells, B-cell-depleted T cells, or PBMCs. The dataset comprised deeply sampled blood TCRbeta repertoires from subjects exposed to, actively infected with, or recovered from COVID-19. The repertoires were made available in a free public database intended to serve as a resource for research on the immune response to SARS-CoV-2. The samples were drawn from the first 160 participants of the ongoing ImmuneRACE study and from 1,254 subjects provided by 6 global collaborators. Nearly every sample came with metadata listing a de-identified subject ID, COVID-19 status, age in years and sex. Where available, HLA class I and class II types were obtained from metadata supplied by the sample provider rather than from assay-based typing.

Here is what the overall study found, with its caveats: The quantity of clinical and demographic metadata differed by source and by participant and was supplied without curation.

CDR1 ENHRY and CDR2 SYGVKD were looked up in the germline V gene. The junction carries 7 bases between V and J, which are trimmed by 2 bases and 3 bases respectively. The CDR3 measures 13 amino acids from cysteine to phenylalanine. Only the CDR3 part of the read is kept: 39 bases, read in frame from the first base. Concerning this clone itself: This clone's antigen is unknown. No base-level quality is on record; no much larger clone is a single base apart.

Each collaborating institution followed its own protocols to collect whole blood in K2EDTA tubes. For TCRbeta analysis, collaborators shipped samples in one of three forms: frozen whole blood, isolated PBMCs, or DNA extracted from either of those sample types. TCRbeta CDR3 regions were amplified from genomic DNA by means of the immunoSEQ Assay, a bias-controlled multiplex PCR. On the authors' methods: The number of nucleated cells in each sample was estimated from the amplification of reference gene primers within the assay. To quantify the absolute abundance of each unique TCRbeta CDR3 rearrangement, sequence reads were collapsed and filtered. Productive Simpson clonality was computed per sample as the square root of Simpson's diversity index over productive rearrangements. TCRdb retrieved this table from immuneACCESS and kept in-frame rearrangements only. Not all clones are present; in checked studies, unresolved V genes account for under half, and no reason is known for the remainder. V and J calls plus clone size are reproduced from that table; the DNA served to infer D and trimming. Counted in this sample were some 250,000 clones; roughly 84% of them appeared once. About 3% of the sample goes to the ten largest clones.

The specimen was peripheral blood. Recombination connected TRBV10-3 to TRBJ1-1; the D segment cannot be called with confidence. This clonotype was obtained from a woman aged 18-29 years with acute or convalescent COVID-19. The CDR3 region reads CAISETRDTEAFF. Read as DNA, the sequence is TGTGCCATCAGTGAGACACGGGACACTGAAGCTTTCTTT.